The 4 T cell receptor beta chains below were found in one sample sequenced in a study of blood T cell repertoires in COVID-19. Repertoires were generated with immunoSEQ multiplex PCR, while TCRdb's copy carries only in-frame clones and drops some. Of some 94,000 clones listed, approximately 90% were seen once; the top ten hold 15%. Sequencing was carried out using peripheral blood. These receptors were obtained from a human donor in a cohort sampled during active COVID-19.

V gene TRBV6-6 combines with J gene TRBJ2-7; 8 positions match TRBD1. CDR1 and CDR2 (germline): MNHNY, SVGAGI (reference sequence). V lost 5 bases to trimming and J lost 7 bases; unmatched junction nucleotides: 16. CDR3 length: 16 amino acids. CDR3 loop: CASSHRTGTRIEEQYF. The CDR3 region has the DNA TGTGCCAGCAGTCACAGGACAGGGACTCGGATTGAAGAGCAGTACTTC.

This clone was counted once. The V and J genes are TRBV7-2 and TRBJ2-3; 8 bases are a match to TRBD2. Germline lookup yields CDR1 SGHTA and CDR2 FQGNSA. This CDR3 region has 15 residues. The V segment lost 5 bases and the J segment 3 bases; nucleotides outside the gene matches: 7. CDR3 in DNA: TGTGCCAGCAGCCCTCCGGGACTAGTTACAGATACGCAGTATTTT. Residues: CASSPPGLVTDTQYF.

The chain is built from TRBV5-1 and TRBJ2-1; D ambiguous. Trimming left V 3 bases short and J 0 bases short, with 7 bases between. There are 14 residues in the CDR3. The germline V gene encodes CDR1 SGHRS and CDR2 YFSETQ. Here the CDR3 reads CASSYSSSYNEQFF. In DNA form, the CDR3 reads TGCGCCAGCAGCTACAGTAGCTCCTACAATGAGCAGTTCTTC.

The chain employs TRBV9 and TRBJ1-1, with a weak D call TRBD1 (5 bases). Germline assignment: CDR1 SGDLS and CDR2 YYNGEE. The V gene lost 0 bases and the J gene lost 4 bases, with 13 bases spanning the gap. This CDR3 has 15 residues. Here the CDR3 reads CASSVVAQGGTEAFF. In nucleotides, the CDR3 is TGTGCCAGCAGCGTAGTGGCCCAGGGCGGCACTGAAGCTTTCTTT.